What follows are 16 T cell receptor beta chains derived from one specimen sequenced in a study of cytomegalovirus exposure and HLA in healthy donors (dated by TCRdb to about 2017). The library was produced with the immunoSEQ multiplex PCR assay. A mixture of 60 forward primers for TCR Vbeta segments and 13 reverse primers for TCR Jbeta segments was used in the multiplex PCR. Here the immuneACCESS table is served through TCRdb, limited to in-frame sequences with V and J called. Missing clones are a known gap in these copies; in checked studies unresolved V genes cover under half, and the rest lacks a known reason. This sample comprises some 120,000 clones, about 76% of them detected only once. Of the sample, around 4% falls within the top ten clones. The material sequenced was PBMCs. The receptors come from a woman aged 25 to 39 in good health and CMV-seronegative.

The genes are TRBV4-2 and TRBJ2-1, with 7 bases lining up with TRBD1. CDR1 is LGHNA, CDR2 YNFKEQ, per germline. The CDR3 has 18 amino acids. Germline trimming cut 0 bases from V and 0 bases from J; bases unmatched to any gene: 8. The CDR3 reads CASSQEPNRGSSYNEQFF. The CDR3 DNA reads TGTGCCAGCAGCCAAGAGCCGAACAGGGGTAGCTCCTACAATGAGCAGTTCTTC.

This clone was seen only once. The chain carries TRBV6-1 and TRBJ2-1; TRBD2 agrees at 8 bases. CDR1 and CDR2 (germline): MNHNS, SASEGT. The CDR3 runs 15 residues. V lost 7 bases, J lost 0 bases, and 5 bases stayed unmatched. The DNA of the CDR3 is TGTGCCAGCACCCCTAGCGGGCGCTCCTACAATGAGCAGTTCTTC. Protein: CASTPSGRSYNEQFF.

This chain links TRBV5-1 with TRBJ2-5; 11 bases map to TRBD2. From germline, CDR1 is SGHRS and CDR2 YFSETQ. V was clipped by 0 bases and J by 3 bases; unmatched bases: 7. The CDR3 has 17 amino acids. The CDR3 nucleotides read TGCGCCAGCAGCTTGGCGGCTTTACTAGCGGGAGAAGAGACCCAGTACTTC. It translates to CASSLAALLAGEETQYF.

The CDR3 spells CASSSPGQGGYEQYF. In DNA, the CDR3 is TGTGCCAGCAGTTCCCCGGGACAAGGGGGCTACGAGCAGTACTTC. The genes are TRBV28 and TRBJ2-7; maybe TRBD1 (6 bases). V dropped 4 bases and J dropped 3 bases, with 16 bases sitting between them. The germline gives CDR1 MDHEN, CDR2 SYDVKM. This CDR3 has 15 residues.

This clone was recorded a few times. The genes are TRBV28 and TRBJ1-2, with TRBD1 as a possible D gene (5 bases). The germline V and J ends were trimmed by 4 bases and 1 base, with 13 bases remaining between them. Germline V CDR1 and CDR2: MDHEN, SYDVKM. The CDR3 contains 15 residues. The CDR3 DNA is TGTGCCAGCAGTTCAGGAGGGGAGGGTAACTATGGCTACACCTTC. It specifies CASSSGGEGNYGYTF.

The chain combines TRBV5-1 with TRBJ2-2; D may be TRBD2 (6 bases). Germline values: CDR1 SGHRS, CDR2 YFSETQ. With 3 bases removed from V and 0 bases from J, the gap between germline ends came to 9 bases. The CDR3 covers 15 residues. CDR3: CASSSAGPNTGELFF. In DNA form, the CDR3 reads TGCGCCAGCAGCTCAGCGGGCCCGAACACCGGGGAGCTGTTTTTT.

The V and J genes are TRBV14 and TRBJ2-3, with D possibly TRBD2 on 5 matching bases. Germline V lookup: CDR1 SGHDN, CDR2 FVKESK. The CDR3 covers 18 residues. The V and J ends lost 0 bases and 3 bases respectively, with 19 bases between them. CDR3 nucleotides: TGTGCCAGCAGCCAAGATCGTGATTGGACCGGAGGAACAGATACGCAGTATTTT. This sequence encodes CASSQDRDWTGGTDTQYF.

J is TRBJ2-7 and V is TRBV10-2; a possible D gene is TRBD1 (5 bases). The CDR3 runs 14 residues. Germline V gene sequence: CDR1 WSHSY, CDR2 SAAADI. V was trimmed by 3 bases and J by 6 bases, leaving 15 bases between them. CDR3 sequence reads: CASSDGRVSREQYF. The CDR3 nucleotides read TGCGCCAGCAGTGACGGCAGGGTGTCACGCGAGCAGTACTTC.

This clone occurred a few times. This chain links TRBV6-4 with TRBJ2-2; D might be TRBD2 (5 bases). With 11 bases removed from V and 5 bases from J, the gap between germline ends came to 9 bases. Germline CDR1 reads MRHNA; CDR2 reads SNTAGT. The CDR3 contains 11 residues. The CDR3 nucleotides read TGTGCCCTCGGGATAACCGGGGAGCTGTTTTTT. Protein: CALGITGELFF.

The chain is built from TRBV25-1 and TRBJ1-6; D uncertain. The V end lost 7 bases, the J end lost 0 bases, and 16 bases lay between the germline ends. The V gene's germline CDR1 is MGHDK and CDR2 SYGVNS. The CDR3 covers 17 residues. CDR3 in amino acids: CASTPGGGSSYNSPLHF. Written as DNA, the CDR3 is TGTGCCAGCACCCCGGGCGGAGGTAGCTCCTATAATTCACCCCTCCACTTT.

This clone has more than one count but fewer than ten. The CDR3 DNA reads TGTGCCAGCTCACTTCGACAGGGTGGGGGCACAGATACGCAGTATTTT. Its protein is CASSLRQGGGTDTQYF. The V call is TRBV18, the J call TRBJ2-3; 7 bases are a match to TRBD1. The CDR3 contains 16 residues. Losses at the gene ends were 4 bases for V and 1 base for J; bases not matched to a gene: 8. CDR1 is KGHSH, CDR2 LQKENI, per germline.

CDR3 loop: CASSPQGPLHF. The DNA of the CDR3 is TGTGCCAGCAGTCCTCAGGGTCCCCTCCACTTT. This chain links TRBV6-1 with TRBJ1-6, with a tentative D call TRBD1 (5 bases). The V gene lost 5 bases and the J gene lost 13 bases, with 9 bases spanning the gap. This CDR3 comprises 11 residues. Per germline, CDR1 MNHNS and CDR2 SASEGT.

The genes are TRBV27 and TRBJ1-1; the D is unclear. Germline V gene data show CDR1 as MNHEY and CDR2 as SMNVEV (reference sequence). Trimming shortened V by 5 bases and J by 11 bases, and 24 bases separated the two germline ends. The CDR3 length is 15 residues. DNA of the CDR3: TGTGCCAGCAGTGCACTCTCGACCTGGGGAGCTGGGGCTTTCTTT. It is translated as CASSALSTWGAGAFF.

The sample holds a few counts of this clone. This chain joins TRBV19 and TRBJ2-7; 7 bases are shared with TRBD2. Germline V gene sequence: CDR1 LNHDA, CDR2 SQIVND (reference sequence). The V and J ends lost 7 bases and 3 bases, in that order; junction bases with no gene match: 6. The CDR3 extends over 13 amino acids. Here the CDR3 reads CASKRRESYEQYF. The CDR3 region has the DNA TGTGCCAGTAAGCGGCGGGAGAGCTACGAGCAGTACTTC.

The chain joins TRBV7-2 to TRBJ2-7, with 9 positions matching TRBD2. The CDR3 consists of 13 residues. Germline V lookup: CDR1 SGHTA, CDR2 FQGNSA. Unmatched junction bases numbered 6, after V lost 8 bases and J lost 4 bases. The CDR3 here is CASGNSGSYEQYF. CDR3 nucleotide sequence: TGTGCCAGCGGGAATAGCGGGAGTTACGAGCAGTACTTC. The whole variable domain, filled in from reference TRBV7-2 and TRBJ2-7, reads GAGVSQSPSNKVTEKGKDVELRCDPISGHTALYWYRQSLGQGLEFLIYFQGNSAPDKSGLPSDRFSAERTGGSVSTLTIQRTQQEDSAVYLCASGNSGSYEQYFGPGTRLTVT.

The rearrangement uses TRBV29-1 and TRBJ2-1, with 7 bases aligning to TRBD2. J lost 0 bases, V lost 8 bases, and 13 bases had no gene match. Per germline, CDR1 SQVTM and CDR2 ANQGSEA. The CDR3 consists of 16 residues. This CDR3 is CSIRGGGGGSYNEQFF. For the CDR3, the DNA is TGCAGCATTAGAGGCGGGGGTGGGGGCTCCTACAATGAGCAGTTCTTC.